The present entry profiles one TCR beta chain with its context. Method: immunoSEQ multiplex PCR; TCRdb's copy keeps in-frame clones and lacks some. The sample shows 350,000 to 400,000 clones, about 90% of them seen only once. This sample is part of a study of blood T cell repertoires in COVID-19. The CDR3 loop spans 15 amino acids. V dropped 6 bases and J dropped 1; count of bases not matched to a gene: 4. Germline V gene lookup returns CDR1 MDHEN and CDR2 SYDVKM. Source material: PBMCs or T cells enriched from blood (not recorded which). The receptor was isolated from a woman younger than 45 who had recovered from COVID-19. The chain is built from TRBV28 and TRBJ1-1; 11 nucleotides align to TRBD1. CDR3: CASSGQGAPNTEAFF. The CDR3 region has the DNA TGTGCCAGCAGCGGACAGGGGGCCCCGAACACTGAAGCTTTCTTT. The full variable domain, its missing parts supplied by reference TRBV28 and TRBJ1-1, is DVKVTQSSRYLVKRTGEKVFLECVQDMDHENMFWYRQDPGLGLRLIYFSYDVKMKEKGDIPEGYSVSREKKERFSLILESASTNQTSMYLCASSGQGAPNTEAFFGQGTRLTVV.